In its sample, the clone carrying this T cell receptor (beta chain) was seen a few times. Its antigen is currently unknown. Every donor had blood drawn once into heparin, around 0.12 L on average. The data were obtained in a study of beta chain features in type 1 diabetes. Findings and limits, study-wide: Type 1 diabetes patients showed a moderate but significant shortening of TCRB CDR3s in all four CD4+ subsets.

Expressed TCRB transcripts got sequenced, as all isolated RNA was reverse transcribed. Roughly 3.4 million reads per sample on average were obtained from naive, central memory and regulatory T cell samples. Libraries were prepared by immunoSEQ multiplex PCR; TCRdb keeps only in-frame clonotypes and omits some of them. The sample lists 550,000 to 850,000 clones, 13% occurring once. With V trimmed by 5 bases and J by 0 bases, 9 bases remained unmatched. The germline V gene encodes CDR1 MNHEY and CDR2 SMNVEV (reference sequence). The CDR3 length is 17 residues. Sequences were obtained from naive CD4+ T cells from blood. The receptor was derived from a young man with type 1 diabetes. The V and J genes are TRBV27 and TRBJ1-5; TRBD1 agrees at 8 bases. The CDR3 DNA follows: TGTGCCAGCAGTGCACAGGGGGGGGGCTATAGCAATCAGCCCCAGCATTTT. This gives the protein CASSAQGGGYSNQPQHF.